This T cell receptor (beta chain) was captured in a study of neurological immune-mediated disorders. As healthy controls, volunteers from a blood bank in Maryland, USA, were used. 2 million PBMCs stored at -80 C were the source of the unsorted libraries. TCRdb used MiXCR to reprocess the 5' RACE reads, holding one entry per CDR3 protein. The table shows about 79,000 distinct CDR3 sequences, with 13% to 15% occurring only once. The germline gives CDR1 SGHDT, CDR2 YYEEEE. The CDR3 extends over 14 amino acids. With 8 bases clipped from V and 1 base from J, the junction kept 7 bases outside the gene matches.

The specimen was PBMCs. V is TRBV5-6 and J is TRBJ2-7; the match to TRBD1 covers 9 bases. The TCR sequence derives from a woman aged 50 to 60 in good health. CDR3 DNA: TGTGCCAGGCCCGGGACAGGGAGGTCCTACGAGCAGTACTTC. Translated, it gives CARPGTGRSYEQYF.